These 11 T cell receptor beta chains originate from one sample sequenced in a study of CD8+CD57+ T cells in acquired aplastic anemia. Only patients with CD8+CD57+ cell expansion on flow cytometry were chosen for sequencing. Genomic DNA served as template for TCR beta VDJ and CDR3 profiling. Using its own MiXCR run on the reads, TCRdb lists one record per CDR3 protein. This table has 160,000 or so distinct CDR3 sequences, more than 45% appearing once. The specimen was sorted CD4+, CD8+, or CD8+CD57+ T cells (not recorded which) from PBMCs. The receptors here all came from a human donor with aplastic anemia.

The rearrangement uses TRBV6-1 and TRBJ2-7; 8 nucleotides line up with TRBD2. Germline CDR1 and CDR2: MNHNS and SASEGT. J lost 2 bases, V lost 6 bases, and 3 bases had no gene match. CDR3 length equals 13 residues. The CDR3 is CASSQGLAYEQYF. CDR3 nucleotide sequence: TGTGCCAGCAGCCAGGGACTAGCCTACGAGCAGTACTTC.

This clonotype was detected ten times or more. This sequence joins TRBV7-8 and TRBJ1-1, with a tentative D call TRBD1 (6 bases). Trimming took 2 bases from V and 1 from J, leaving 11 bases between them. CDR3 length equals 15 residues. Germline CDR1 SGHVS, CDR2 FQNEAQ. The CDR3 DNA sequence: TGTGCCAGCAGCTTATATAACAGGGAGAACACTGAAGCTTTCTTT. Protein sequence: CASSLYNRENTEAFF.

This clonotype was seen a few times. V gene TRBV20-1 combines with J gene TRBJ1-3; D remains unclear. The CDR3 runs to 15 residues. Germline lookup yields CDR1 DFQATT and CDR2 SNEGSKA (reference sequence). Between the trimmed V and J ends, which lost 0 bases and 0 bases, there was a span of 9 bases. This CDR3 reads CSARDTAVSGNTIYF. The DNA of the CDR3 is TGCAGTGCTAGAGATACGGCGGTCTCTGGAAACACCATATATTTT.

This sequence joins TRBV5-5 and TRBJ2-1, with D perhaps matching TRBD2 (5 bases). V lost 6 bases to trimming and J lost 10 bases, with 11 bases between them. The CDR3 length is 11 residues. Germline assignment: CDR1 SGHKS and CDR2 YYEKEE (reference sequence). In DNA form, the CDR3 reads TGTGCCAGCACCCTGAGGGAGGAGCAGTTCTTC. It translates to CASTLREEQFF.

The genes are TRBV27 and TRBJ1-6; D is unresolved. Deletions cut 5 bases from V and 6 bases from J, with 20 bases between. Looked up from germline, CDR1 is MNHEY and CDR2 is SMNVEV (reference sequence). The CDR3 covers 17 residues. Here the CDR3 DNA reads TGTGCCAGCAGTCTTTCTTCGGGCCCACTAGGTAATTCACCCCTCCACTTT. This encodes CASSLSSGPLGNSPLHF.

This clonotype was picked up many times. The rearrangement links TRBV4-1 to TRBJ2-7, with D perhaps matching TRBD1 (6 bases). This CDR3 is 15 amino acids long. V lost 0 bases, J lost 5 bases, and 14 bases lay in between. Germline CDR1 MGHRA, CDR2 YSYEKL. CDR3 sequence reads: CASSQDGRGTDEQYF. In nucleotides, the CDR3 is TGCGCCAGCAGCCAAGATGGCAGGGGAACTGACGAGCAGTACTTC.

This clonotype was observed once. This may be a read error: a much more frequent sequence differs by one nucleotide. The CDR3 region is CASSAAGTTNEKLFF. CDR3 nucleotides: TGTGCCAGCAGCGCAGCAGGGACTACTAATGAAAAACTGTTTTTT. The chain carries TRBV5-5 and TRBJ1-4; maybe TRBD1 (5 bases). The germline V gene encodes CDR1 SGHKS and CDR2 YYEKEE (reference sequence). Trimming removed 4 bases at V and 2 bases at J, with 12 bases between. CDR3 length equals 15 residues.

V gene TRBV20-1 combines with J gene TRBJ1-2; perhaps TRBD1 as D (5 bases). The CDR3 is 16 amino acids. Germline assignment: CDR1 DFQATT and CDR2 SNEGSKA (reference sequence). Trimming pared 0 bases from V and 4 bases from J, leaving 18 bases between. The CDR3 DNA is TGCAGTGCTAGAGAAAGAAGGGATGGAGGGGCCTATGGCTACACCTTC. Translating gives CSARERRDGGAYGYTF.

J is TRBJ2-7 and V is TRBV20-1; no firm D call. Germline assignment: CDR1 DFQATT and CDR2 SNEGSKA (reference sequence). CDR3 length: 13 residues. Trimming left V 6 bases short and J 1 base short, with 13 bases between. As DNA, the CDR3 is TGCAGTGCCAGACGACGGATTTCCTACGAGCAGTACTTC. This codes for CSARRRISYEQYF.

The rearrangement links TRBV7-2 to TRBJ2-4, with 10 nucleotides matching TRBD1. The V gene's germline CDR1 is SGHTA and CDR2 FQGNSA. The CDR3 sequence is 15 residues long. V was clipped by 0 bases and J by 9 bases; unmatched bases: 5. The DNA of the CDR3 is TGTGCCAGCAGCTTAGCAGGGACAGGGGTTGTCATTCAGTACTTC. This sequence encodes CASSLAGTGVVIQYF.

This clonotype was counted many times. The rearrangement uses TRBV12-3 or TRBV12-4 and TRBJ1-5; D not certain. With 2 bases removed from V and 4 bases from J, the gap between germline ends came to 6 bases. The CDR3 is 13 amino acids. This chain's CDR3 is CASSLTRNQPQHF. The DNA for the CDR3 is TGTGCCAGCAGTTTAACCAGAAATCAGCCCCAGCATTTT.